This TCR beta chain was recorded in a study of tumor-infiltrating lymphocytes in primary liver carcinoma. With approximately 500 ng total RNA as template and a constant-region primer, TCR beta cDNA was made. Library construction for TCR beta comprised three nested multiplex PCR rounds performed with slightly modified ARM-PCR. Primers for the first two PCR rounds were TRBV1-TRBV30 forward primers and a C-beta reverse primer (about 10 cycles per round). Via MiXCR, TCRdb re-called the multiplex PCR reads, giving one row per CDR3 protein. The sample has around 71,000 distinct CDR3 sequences; roughly two thirds are singletons. Without any cell sorting, 20-30 mg of bulk tissue yielded co-extracted RNA and DNA. The V gene's germline CDR1 is SGHAT and CDR2 FQNNGV. CDR3 length: 17 residues. V lost 5 bases to trimming and J lost 0 bases; unmatched junction nucleotides: 11. This clonotype was seen just once.

The sequence derives from a woman in her sixties with primary liver carcinoma and hepatitis B virus infection. Sequencing used liver tumor tissue from sampling region 4. Sample subset: tumor region T4, right-lateral pole. The chain carries TRBV11-2 and TRBJ2-3, with TRBD2 matching 7 bases. As DNA, the CDR3 is TGTGCCAGCAGCATAGCAACGGGGGGAAGGAGCACAGATACGCAGTATTTT. This gives the protein CASSIATGGRSTDTQYF.